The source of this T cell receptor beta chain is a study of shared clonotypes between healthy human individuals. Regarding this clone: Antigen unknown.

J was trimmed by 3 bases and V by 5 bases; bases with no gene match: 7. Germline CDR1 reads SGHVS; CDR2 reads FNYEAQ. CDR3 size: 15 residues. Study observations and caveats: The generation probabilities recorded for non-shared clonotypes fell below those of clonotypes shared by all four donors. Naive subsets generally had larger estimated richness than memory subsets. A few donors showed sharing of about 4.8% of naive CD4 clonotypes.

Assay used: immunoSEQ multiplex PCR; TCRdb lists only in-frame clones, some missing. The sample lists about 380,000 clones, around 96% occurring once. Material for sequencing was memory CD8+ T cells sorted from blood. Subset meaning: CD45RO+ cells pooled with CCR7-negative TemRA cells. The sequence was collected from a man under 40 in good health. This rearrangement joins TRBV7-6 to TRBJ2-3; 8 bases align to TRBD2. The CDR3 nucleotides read TGTGCCAGCAGCCCCCGGGCTAGCGGGACAGATACGCAGTATTTT. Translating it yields CASSPRASGTDTQYF.